This T cell receptor (beta chain) came from a study of siplizumab effects on memory and regulatory T cells. Study-wide results and limits: Alloreactive sequences traceable to unstimulated CD4+ memory cells were significantly reduced by siplizumab. Alloreactive CD4+ clones that could be mapped were on average 68.8% Treg-derived with siplizumab, against roughly 27% in controls.

Sequenced by immunoSEQ multiplex PCR; TCRdb stores in-frame clones only, minus some. Of about 120,000 clones in the sample, roughly 92% were seen once. About this clone itself: What it recognizes is unknown.

V was cut by 2 bases and J by 0 bases, with 12 bases left in between. Germline CDR1 reads SGDLS; CDR2 reads YYNGEE. The CDR3 runs 16 residues. The material sequenced was CD4+ T cells sorted from blood. The V and J genes are TRBV9 and TRBJ2-1, with D uncertain. This TCR derives from a human donor in good health. CDR3 protein: CASSVRDTLSYNEQFF. The CDR3 region has the DNA TGTGCCAGCAGCGTCCGCGACACCCTCTCCTACAATGAGCAGTTCTTC.